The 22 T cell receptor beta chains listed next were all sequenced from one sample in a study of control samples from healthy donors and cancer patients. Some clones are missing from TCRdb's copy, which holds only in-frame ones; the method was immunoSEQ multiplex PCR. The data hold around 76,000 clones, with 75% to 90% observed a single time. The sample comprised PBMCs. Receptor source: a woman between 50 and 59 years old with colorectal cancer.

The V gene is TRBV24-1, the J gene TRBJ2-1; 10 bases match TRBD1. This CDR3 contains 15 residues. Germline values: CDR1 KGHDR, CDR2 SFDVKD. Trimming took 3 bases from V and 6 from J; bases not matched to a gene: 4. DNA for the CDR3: TGTGCCACCAGTGATGAGGGACAGGGGTCCAATGAGCAGTTCTTC. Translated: CATSDEGQGSNEQFF.

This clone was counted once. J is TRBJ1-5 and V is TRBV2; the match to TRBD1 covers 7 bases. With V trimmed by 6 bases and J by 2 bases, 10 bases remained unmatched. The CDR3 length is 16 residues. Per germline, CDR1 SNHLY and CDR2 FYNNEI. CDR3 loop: CASSRQGVSGNQPQHF. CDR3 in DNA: TGTGCCAGCAGCCGACAGGGCGTTTCGGGCAATCAGCCCCAGCATTTT.

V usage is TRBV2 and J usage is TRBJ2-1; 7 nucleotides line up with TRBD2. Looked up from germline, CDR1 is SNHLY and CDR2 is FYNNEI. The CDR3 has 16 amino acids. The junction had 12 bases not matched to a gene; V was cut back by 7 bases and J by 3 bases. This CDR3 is CASNRMGGKGYNEQFF. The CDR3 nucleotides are TGTGCCAGCAATAGAATGGGAGGGAAGGGCTACAATGAGCAGTTCTTC. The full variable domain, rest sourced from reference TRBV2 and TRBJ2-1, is EPEVTQTPSHQVTQMGQEVILRCVPISNHLYFYWYRQILGQKVEFLVSFYNNEISEKSEIFDDQFSVERPDGSNFTLKIRSTKLEDSAMYFCASNRMGGKGYNEQFFGPGTRLTVL.

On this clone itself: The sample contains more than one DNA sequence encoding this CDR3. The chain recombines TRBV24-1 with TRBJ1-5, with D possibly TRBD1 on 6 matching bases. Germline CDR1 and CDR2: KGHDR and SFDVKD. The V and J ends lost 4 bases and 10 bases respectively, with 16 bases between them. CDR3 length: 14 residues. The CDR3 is CATSEGQTFEPQHF. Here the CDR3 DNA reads TGTGCCACCAGTGAAGGACAGACCTTTGAACCCCAGCATTTT.

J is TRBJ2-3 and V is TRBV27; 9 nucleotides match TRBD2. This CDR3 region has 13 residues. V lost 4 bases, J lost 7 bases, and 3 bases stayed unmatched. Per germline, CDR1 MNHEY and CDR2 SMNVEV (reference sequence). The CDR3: CASSWTSVNTQYF. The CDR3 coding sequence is TGTGCCAGCAGTTGGACTAGCGTGAATACGCAGTATTTT.

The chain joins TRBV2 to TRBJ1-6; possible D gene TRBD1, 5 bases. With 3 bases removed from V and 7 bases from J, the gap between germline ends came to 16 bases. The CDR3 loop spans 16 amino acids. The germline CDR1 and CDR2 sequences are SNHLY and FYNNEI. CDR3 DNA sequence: TGTGCCAGCAGTGAGATGGGACGCGCGACGAATTCACCCCTCCACTTT. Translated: CASSEMGRATNSPLHF.

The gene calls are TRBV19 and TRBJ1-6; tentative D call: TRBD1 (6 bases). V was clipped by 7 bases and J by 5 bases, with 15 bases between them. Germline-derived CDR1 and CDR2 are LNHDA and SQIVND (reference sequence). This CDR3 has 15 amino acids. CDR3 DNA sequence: TGTGCCAGTAAGGCGGGGGGCTCAAATAATTCACCCCTCCACTTT. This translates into CASKAGGSNNSPLHF.

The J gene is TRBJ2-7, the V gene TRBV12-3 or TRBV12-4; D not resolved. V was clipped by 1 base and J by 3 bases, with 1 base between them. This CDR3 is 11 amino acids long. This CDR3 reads CASSLGYEQYV. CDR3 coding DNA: TGTGCCAGCAGTTTAGGCTACGAGCAGTACGTC.

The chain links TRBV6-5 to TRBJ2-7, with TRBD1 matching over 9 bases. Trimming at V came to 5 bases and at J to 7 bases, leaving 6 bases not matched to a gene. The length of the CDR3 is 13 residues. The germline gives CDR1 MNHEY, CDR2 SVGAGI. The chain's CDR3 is CASSRDREWEQYV. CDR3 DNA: TGTGCCAGCAGTCGGGACAGGGAGTGGGAGCAGTACGTC.

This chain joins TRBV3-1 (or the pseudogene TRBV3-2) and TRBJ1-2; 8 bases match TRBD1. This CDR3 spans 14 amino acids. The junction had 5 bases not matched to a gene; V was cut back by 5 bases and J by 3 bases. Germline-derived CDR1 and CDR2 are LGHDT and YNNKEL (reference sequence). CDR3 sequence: CASSKPDRDYGYTF. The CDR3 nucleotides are TGTGCCAGCAGCAAACCGGACAGGGACTATGGCTACACCTTC.

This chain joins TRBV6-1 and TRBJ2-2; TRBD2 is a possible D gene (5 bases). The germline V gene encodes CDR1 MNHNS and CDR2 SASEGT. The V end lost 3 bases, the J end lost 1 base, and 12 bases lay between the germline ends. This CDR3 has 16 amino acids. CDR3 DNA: TGTGCCAGCAGTGATCAAGCGGCCATGAACACCGGGGAGCTGTTTTTT. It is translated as CASSDQAAMNTGELFF.

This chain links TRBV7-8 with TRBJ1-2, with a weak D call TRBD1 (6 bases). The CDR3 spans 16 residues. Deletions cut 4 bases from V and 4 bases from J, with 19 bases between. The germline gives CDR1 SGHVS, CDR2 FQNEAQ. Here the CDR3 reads CASSYGLGGLTYGYTF. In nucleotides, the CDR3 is TGTGCCAGCAGCTACGGCCTCGGGGGCCTTACCTATGGCTACACCTTC.

The CDR3 nucleotides are TGTGCCAGCAGCCAAGCGGCCGTAAGGAAGGGGCGAAGGGCTTTCTTT. Translated: CASSQAAVRKGRRAFF. The chain recombines TRBV3-1 (or the pseudogene TRBV3-2) with TRBJ1-1, with D perhaps matching TRBD1 (5 bases). V was clipped by 1 base and J by 11 bases, with 23 bases between them. In germline, CDR1 is LGHDT, CDR2 YNNKEL (reference sequence). The length of the CDR3 is 16 residues.

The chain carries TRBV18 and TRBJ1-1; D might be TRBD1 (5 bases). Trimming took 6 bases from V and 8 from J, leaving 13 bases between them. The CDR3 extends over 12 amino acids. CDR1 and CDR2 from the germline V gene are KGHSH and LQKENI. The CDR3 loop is CASSLGEMEAFF. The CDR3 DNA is TGTGCCAGCTCTCTAGGGGAGATGGAAGCTTTCTTT.

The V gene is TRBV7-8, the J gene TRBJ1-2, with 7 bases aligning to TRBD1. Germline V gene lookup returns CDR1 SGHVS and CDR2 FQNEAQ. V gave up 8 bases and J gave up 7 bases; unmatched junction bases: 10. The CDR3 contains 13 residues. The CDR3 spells CASAPQTGSGYTF. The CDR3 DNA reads TGTGCCAGCGCCCCCCAGACAGGGAGTGGCTACACCTTC.

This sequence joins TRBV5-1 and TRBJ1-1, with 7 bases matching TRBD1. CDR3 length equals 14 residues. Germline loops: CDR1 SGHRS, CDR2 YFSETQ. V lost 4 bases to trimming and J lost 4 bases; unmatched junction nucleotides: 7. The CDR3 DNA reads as TGCGCCAGCAGCGACACAGGGGCTACCACTGAAGCTTTCTTT. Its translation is CASSDTGATTEAFF.

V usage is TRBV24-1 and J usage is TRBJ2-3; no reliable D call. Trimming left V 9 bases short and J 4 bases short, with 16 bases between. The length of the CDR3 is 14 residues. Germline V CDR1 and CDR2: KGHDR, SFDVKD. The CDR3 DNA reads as TGTGCCACCGCAAAAGACCCACCGGCAGATACGCAGTATTTT. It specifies CATAKDPPADTQYF.

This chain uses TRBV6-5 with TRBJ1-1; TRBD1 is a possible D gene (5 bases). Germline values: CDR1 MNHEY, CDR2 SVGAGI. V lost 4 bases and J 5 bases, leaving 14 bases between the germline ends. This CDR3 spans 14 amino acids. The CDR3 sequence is CASSLQGFGTEAFF. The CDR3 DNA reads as TGTGCCAGCAGTTTGCAGGGCTTCGGGACTGAAGCTTTCTTT.

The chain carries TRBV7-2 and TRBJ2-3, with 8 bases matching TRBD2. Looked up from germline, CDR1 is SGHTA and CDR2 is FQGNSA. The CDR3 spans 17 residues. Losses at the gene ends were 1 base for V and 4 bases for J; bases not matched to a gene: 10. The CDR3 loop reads CASSLVGSGGSADTQYF. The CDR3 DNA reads TGTGCCAGCAGCTTAGTAGGGAGCGGGGGCTCCGCAGATACGCAGTATTTT. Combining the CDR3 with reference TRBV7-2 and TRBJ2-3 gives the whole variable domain GAGVSQSPSNKVTEKGKDVELRCDPISGHTALYWYRQSLGQGLEFLIYFQGNSAPDKSGLPSDRFSAERTGGSVSTLTIQRTQQEDSAVYLCASSLVGSGGSADTQYFGPGTRLTVL.

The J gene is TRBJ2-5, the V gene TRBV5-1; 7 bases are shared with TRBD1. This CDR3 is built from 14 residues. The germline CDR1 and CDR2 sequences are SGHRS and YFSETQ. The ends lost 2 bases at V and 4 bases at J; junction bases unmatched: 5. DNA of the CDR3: TGCGCCAGCAGCTTTACAGCAGGGGGAGAGACCCAGTACTTC. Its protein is CASSFTAGGETQYF.

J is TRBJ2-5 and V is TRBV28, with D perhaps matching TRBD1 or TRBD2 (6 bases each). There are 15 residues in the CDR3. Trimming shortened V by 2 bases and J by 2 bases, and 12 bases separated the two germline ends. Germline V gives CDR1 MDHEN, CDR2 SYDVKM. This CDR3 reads CASSLGGTHQETQYF. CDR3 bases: TGTGCCAGCAGTTTAGGGGGGACACATCAAGAGACCCAGTACTTC.

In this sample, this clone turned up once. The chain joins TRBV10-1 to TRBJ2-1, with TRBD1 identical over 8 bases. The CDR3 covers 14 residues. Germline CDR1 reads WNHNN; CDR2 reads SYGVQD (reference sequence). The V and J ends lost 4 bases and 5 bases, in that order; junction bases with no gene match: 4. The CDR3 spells CASSGGQVDNEQFF. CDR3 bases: TGCGCCAGCAGTGGGGGACAGGTGGACAATGAGCAGTTCTTC.